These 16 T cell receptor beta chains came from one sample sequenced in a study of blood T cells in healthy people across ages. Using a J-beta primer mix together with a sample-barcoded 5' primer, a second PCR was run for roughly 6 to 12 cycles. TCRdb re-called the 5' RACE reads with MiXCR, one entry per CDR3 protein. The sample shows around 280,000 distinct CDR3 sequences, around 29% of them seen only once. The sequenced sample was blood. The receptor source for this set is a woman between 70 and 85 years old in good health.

CDR3 amino acids: CASSVRIGVGNTIYF. Written as DNA, the CDR3 is TGTGCCAGCAGTGTGCGTATAGGGGTCGGAAACACCATATATTTT. J is TRBJ1-3 and V is TRBV2; D possibly corresponds to TRBD1 (5 bases). This CDR3 contains 15 residues. The germline gives CDR1 SNHLY, CDR2 FYNNEI. Trimming shortened V by 4 bases and J by 4 bases, and 14 bases separated the two germline ends.

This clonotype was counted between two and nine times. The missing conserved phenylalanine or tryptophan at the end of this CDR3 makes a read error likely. DNA for the CDR3: TGCAGTGCTCTGGGGGGGGAGAGAGCCTACGAGCAGTACCTC. Encoded protein: CSALGGERAYEQYL. The chain is built from TRBV20-1 and TRBJ2-7, with 7 bases matching TRBD2. The CDR3 loop spans 14 amino acids. Germline CDR1 and CDR2: DFQATT and SNEGSKA (reference sequence). J lost 2 bases, V lost 5 bases, and 9 bases had no gene match.

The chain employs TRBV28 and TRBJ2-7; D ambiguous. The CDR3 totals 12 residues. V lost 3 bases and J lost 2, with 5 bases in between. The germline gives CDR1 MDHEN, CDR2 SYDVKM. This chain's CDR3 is CASSFKAYEQYF. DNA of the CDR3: TGTGCCAGCAGTTTCAAGGCCTACGAGCAGTACTTC.

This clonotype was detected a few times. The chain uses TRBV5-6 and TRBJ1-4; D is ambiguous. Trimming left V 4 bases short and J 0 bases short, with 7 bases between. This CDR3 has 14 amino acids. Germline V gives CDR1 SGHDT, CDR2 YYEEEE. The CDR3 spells CASSMPATNEKLFF. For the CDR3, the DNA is TGTGCCAGCAGCATGCCTGCAACTAATGAAAAACTGTTTTTT.

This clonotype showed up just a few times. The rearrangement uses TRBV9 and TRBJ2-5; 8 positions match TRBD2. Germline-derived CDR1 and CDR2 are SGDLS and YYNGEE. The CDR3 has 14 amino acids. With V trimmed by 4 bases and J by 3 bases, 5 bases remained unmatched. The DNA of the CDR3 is TGTGCCAGCAGCCCGAGCGGGAGAGAAGAGACCCAGTACTTC. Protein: CASSPSGREETQYF.

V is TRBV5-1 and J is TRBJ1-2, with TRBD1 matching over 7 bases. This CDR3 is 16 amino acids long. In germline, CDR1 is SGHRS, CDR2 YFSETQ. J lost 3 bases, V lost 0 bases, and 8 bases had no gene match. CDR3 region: CASSLGGTDYHYGYTF. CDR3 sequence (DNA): TGCGCCAGCAGCTTGGGAGGGACAGACTATCACTATGGCTACACCTTC.

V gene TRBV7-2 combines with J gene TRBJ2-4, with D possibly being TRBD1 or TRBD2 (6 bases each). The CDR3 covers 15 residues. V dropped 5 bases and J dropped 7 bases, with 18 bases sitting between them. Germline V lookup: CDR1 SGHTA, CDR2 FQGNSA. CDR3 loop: CASSAAGGRGNIQYF. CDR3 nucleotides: TGTGCCAGCAGCGCTGCTGGGGGGCGAGGGAACATTCAGTACTTC.

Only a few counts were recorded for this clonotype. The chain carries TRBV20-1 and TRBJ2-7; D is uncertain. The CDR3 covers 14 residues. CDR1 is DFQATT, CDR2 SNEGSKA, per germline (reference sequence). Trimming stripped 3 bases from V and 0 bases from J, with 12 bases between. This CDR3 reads CSASHSFNSYEQYF. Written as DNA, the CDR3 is TGCAGTGCTAGCCACAGTTTCAACTCCTACGAGCAGTACTTC.

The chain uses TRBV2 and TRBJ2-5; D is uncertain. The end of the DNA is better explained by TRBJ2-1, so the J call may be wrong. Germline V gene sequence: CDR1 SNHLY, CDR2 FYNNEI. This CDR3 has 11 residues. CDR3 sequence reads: CASSFKGEQFF. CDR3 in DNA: TGTGCCAGCAGTTTTAAAGGTGAGCAGTTCTTC.

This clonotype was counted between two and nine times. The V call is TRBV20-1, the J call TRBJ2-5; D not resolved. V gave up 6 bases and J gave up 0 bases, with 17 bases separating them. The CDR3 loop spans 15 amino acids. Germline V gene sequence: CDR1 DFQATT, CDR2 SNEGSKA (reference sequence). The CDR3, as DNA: TGCAGTGCCACCTCAGGCGGAACGTACCAAGAGACCCAGTACTTC. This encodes CSATSGGTYQETQYF.

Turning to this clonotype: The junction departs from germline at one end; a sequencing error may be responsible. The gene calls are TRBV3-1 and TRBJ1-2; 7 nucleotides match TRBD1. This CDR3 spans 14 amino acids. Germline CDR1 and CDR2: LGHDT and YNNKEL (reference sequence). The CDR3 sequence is CASSQTGNFRGHTF. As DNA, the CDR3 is TGTGCCAGCAGCCAGACAGGGAACTTTCGTGGCCACACCTTC. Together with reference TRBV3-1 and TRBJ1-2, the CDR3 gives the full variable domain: DTAVSQTPKYLVTQMGNDKSIKCEQNLGHDTMYWYKQDSKKFLKIMFSYNNKELIINETVPNRFSPKSPDKAHLNLHINSLELGDSAVYFCASSQTGNFRGHTFGSGTRLTVV.

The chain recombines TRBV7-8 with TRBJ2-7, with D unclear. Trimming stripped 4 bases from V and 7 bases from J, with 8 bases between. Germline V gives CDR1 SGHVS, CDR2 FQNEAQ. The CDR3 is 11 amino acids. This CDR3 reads CASSSPREQYF. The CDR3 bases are TGTGCCAGCAGCTCCCCGAGGGAGCAGTACTTC. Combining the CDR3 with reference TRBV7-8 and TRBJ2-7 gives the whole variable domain GAGVSQSPRYKVAKRGQDVALRCDPISGHVSLFWYQQALGQGPEFLTYFQNEAQLDKSGLPSDRFFAERPEGSVSTLKIQRTQQEDSAVYLCASSSPREQYFGPGTRLTVT.

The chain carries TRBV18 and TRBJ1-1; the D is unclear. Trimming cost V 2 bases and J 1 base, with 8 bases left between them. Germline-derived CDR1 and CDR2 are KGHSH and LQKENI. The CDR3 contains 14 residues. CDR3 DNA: TGTGCCAGCTCACCAGGCGCAGGGAACACTGAAGCTTTCTTT. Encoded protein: CASSPGAGNTEAFF. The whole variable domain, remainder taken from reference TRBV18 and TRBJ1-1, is NAGVMQNPRHLVRRRGQEARLRCSPMKGHSHVYWYRQLPEEGLKFMVYLQKENIIDESGMPKERFSAEFPKEGPSILRIQQVVRGDSAAYFCASSPGAGNTEAFFGQGTRLTVV.

Written as DNA, the CDR3 is TGTGCCAGCAGCTTGGGGCAGGGGCCTATTTATAATTCACCCCTCCACTTT. This codes for CASSLGQGPIYNSPLHF. The J gene is TRBJ1-6, the V gene TRBV27, with a weak D call TRBD1 (6 bases). The ends were cut back, 6 bases at V and 4 bases at J, with 19 bases in the middle. The CDR3 is made up of 17 amino acids. In germline, CDR1 is MNHEY, CDR2 SMNVEV (reference sequence).

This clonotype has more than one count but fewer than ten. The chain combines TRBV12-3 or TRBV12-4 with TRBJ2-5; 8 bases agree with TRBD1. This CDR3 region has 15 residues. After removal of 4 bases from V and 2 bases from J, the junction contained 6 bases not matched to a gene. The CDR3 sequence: CASSSDRGRQETQYF. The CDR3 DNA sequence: TGTGCCAGCAGTTCCGACAGGGGACGGCAAGAGACCCAGTACTTC.

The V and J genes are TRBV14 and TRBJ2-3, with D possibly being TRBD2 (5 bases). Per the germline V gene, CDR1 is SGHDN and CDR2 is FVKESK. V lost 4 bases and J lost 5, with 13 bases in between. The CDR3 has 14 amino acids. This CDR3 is CASSPSGLVDTQYF. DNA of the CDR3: TGTGCCAGCAGCCCCTCAGGACTCGTAGATACGCAGTATTTT.